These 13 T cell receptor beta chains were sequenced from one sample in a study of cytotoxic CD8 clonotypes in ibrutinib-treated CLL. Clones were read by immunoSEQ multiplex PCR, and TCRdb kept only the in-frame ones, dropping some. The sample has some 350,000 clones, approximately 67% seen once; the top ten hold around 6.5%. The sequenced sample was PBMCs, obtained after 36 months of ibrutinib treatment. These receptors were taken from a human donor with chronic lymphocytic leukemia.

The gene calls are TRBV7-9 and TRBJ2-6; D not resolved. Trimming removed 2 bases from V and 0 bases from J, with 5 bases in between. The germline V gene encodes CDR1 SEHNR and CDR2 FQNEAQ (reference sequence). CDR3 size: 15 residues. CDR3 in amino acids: CASSLSNSGANVLTF. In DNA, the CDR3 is TGTGCCAGCAGCTTAAGTAACTCTGGGGCCAACGTCCTGACTTTC.

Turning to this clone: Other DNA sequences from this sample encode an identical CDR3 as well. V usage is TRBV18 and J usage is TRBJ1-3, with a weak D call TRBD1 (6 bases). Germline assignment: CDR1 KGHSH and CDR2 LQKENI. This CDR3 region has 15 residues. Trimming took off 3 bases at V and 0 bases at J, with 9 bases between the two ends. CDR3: CASSPDRNSGNTIYF. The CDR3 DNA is TGTGCCAGCTCACCTGACAGGAACTCTGGAAACACCATATATTTT.

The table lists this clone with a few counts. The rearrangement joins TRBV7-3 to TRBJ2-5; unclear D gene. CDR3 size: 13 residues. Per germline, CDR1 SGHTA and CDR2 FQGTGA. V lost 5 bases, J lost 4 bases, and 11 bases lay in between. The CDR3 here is CASSTDGRETQYF. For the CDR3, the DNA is TGTGCCAGCAGCACGGACGGGCGAGAGACCCAGTACTTC.

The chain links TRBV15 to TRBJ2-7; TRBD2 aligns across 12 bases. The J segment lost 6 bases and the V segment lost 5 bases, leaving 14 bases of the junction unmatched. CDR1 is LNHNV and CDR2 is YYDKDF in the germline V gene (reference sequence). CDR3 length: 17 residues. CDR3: CATSAQGVLAGGPEQYF. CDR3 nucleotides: TGTGCCACCAGCGCCCAGGGGGTACTAGCGGGAGGCCCCGAGCAGTACTTC. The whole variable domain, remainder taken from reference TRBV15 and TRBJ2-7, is DAMVIQNPRYQVTQFGKPVTLSCSQTLNHNVMYWYQQKSSQAPKLLFHYYDKDFNNEADTPDNFQSRRPNTSFCFLDIRSPGLGDTAMYLCATSAQGVLAGGPEQYFGPGTRLTVT.

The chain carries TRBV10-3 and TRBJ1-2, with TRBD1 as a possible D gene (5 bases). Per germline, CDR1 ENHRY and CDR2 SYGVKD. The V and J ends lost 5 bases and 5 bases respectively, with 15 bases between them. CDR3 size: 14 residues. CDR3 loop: CAISPAWGGYGYTF. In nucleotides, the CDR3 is TGTGCCATCAGTCCGGCGTGGGGCGGATATGGCTACACCTTC.

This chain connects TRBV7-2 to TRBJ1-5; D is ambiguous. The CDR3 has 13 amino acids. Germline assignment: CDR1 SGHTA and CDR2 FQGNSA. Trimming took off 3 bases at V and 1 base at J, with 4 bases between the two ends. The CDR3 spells CASSLRSNQPQHF. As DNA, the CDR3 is TGTGCCAGCAGCTTGAGGAGCAATCAGCCCCAGCATTTT.

The CDR3 DNA reads TGTGCCAGCAGCTTAACGGGGGGAGGCAATCAGCCCCAGCATTTT. This gives the protein CASSLTGGGNQPQHF. The gene calls are TRBV13 and TRBJ1-5; D possibly corresponds to TRBD1 (5 bases). The CDR3 is 15 amino acids. Per the germline V gene, CDR1 is PRHDT and CDR2 is FYEKMQ (reference sequence). V lost 2 bases to trimming and J lost 2 bases, with 10 bases between them.

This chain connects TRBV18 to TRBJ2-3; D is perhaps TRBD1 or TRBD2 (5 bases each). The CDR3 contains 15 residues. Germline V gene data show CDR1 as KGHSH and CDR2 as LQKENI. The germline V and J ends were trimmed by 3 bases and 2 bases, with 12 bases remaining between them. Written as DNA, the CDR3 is TGTGCCAGCTCACCCGTCCTCGGGGCCACAGATACGCAGTATTTT. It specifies CASSPVLGATDTQYF. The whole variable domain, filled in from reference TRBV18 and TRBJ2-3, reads NAGVMQNPRHLVRRRGQEARLRCSPMKGHSHVYWYRQLPEEGLKFMVYLQKENIIDESGMPKERFSAEFPKEGPSILRIQQVVRGDSAAYFCASSPVLGATDTQYFGPGTRLTVL.

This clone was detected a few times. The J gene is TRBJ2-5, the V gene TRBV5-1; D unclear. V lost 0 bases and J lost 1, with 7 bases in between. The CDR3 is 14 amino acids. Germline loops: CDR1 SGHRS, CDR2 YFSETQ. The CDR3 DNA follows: TGCGCCAGCAGCTTGGAAACGAGCCAAGAGACCCAGTACTTC. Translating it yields CASSLETSQETQYF.

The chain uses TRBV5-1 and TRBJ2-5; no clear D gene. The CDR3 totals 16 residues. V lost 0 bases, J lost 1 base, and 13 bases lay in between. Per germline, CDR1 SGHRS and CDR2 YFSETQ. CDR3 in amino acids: CASSLGYADLQETQYF. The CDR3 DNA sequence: TGCGCCAGCAGCTTGGGATATGCCGACCTCCAAGAGACCCAGTACTTC.

CDR3 sequence: CASSLAAGAFYGYTF. The CDR3 nucleotides read TGCGCCAGCAGCTTGGCTGCAGGGGCGTTCTATGGCTACACCTTC. The rearrangement uses TRBV5-1 and TRBJ1-2; D may be TRBD1 (6 bases). Per the germline V gene, CDR1 is SGHRS and CDR2 is YFSETQ. The CDR3 contains 15 residues. V was clipped by 0 bases and J by 4 bases, with 13 bases between them.

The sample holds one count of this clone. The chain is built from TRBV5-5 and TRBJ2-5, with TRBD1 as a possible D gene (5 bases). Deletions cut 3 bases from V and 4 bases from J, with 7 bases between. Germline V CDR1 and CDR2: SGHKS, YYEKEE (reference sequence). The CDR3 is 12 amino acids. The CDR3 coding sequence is TGTGCCAGCAGCTGGACATTAGAGACCCAGTACTTC. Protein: CASSWTLETQYF.

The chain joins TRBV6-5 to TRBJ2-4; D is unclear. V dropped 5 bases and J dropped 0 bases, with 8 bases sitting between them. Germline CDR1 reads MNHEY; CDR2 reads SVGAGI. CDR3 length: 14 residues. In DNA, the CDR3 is TGTGCCAGCAGTAGCGACCCAGCCAAAAACATTCAGTACTTC. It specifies CASSSDPAKNIQYF.